This is a list of T cell receptor beta chains from one sample in a study of radiotherapy plus CTLA-4 blockade in lung cancer. This table comes from immunoSEQ multiplex PCR, and its TCRdb copy is limited to in-frame clones, with some not included. The data hold tens of thousands of clones, with over 60% observed a single time. The sample here was peripheral blood, taken from a patient treated with radiotherapy plus ipilimumab. Receptors were obtained from a human donor with non-small cell lung cancer who had stable disease on radiotherapy plus ipilimumab. Both conserved end residues are part of each CDR3. D genes are given only for firm matches. Some rows mark clone size as missing; the rest say once, few, many or name a class of expanded clone.

v_call: TRBV18
j_call: TRBJ2-2
clone_size: .
d_call: TRBD1
cdr3_nt: TGTGCCAGCACTGACAGGGGCTCGAACACCGGGGAGCTGTTTTTT
cdr3_aa: CASTDRGSNTGELFF

v_call: TRBV27
j_call: TRBJ2-7
clone_size: once
d_call: TRBD2
cdr3_nt: TGTGCCAGCAGTTTTCGGACAGGGAGGCTAGCGGGGGAATACGAGCAGTACTTC
cdr3_aa: CASSFRTGRLAGEYEQYF

v_call: TRBV4-2
j_call: TRBJ1-2
clone_size: .
d_call: TRBD1
cdr3_nt: TGTGCCAGCAGCCCCCGGGTTACCGGGACAGGTTATTATGGCTACACCTTC
cdr3_aa: CASSPRVTGTGYYGYTF

v_call: TRBV5-1
j_call: TRBJ2-1
clone_size: few
d_call: .
cdr3_nt: TGCGCCAGCAGCCTAGAGGGCTCCTACAATGAGCAGTTCTTC
cdr3_aa: CASSLEGSYNEQFF

v_call: TRBV7-2
j_call: TRBJ2-2
clone_size: .
d_call: .
cdr3_nt: TGTGCCAGCAGCTTAGGAGGCGCGGGGAACACCGGGGAGCTGTTTTTT
cdr3_aa: CASSLGGAGNTGELFF

v_call: TRBV5-8
j_call: TRBJ1-6
clone_size: .
d_call: TRBD1
cdr3_nt: TGTGCCAGCAGCCAAACCACCACCGGACAGGGTGGTTCACCCCTCCACTTT
cdr3_aa: CASSQTTTGQGGSPLHF

v_call: TRBV5-1
j_call: TRBJ2-3
clone_size: .
d_call: .
cdr3_nt: TGCGCCAGCAGGTTAATCGGGATCATCACAGATACGCAGTATTTT
cdr3_aa: CASRLIGIITDTQYF

v_call: TRBV11-3
j_call: TRBJ2-3
clone_size: few
d_call: .
cdr3_nt: TGTGCCAGCAGCTACTCCAGGGGAAATACGCAGTATTTT
cdr3_aa: CASSYSRGNTQYF

v_call: TRBV5-5
j_call: TRBJ1-5
clone_size: .
d_call: .
cdr3_nt: TGTGCCAGCAGCTCCGCGCCGGCGGGGCCCCAGCATTTT
cdr3_aa: CASSSAPAGPQHF

v_call: TRBV7-9
j_call: TRBJ1-2
clone_size: .
d_call: TRBD1
cdr3_nt: TGTGCCAGCAGCACTGGACAGGGGGACATCTATGGCTACACCTTC
cdr3_aa: CASSTGQGDIYGYTF

v_call: TRBV29-1
j_call: TRBJ2-3
clone_size: .
d_call: TRBD1
cdr3_nt: TGCAGCGTTGATCCGGGACAGGGGCGCACAGATACGCAGTATTTT
cdr3_aa: CSVDPGQGRTDTQYF

v_call: TRBV6-6
j_call: TRBJ2-7
clone_size: few
d_call: TRBD2
cdr3_nt: TGTGCCAGCAGTCCGACTAGCGGGGGGGTCGAGCAGTACTTC
cdr3_aa: CASSPTSGGVEQYF

v_call: TRBV18
j_call: TRBJ1-6
clone_size: .
d_call: .
cdr3_nt: TGTGCCAGCTCACCACAGGGGGGGAACTCACCCCTCCACTTT
cdr3_aa: CASSPQGGNSPLHF

v_call: TRBV30
j_call: TRBJ1-1
clone_size: few
d_call: .
cdr3_nt: TGTGCGGGGGGGTCAGGGATGAACACTGAAGCTTTCTTT
cdr3_aa: CAGGSGMNTEAFF

v_call: TRBV5-1
j_call: TRBJ2-3
clone_size: once
d_call: TRBD1
cdr3_nt: TGCGCCAGCAGCACGGGGACAGGGCGGTCAGATACGCAGTATTTT
cdr3_aa: CASSTGTGRSDTQYF

v_call: TRBV30
j_call: TRBJ1-2
clone_size: few
d_call: TRBD1
cdr3_nt: TGTGCCTCAAATGACAGGGGCTATGGCTACACCTTC
cdr3_aa: CASNDRGYGYTF

v_call: TRBV2
j_call: TRBJ1-1
clone_size: .
d_call: TRBD1
cdr3_nt: TGTGCCACGACAGGGGATAGCACTGAAGCTTTCTTT
cdr3_aa: CATTGDSTEAFF

v_call: TRBV2
j_call: TRBJ2-7
clone_size: .
d_call: .
cdr3_nt: TGTGCCAGCAGTGAAGCGGGGGCCGTAGACTACGAGCAGTACTTC
cdr3_aa: CASSEAGAVDYEQYF

v_call: TRBV11-1
j_call: TRBJ2-1
clone_size: .
d_call: TRBD2
cdr3_nt: TGTGCCAGCAGCTTACTAGCGGGGGGGCCCCATGAGCAGTTCTTC
cdr3_aa: CASSLLAGGPHEQFF

v_call: TRBV11-2
j_call: TRBJ1-1
clone_size: .
d_call: TRBD1
cdr3_nt: TGTGCCAGCAGCTTAGAGGGACAGGGGGCATGGTGGACTGAAGCTTTCTTT
cdr3_aa: CASSLEGQGAWWTEAFF

v_call: TRBV5-4
j_call: TRBJ2-5
clone_size: .
d_call: TRBD1
cdr3_nt: TGTGCCAGCAGCCCTAAATTACAGGGGTCAGGGGAGACCCAGTACTTC
cdr3_aa: CASSPKLQGSGETQYF

v_call: TRBV5-1
j_call: TRBJ2-2
clone_size: once
d_call: TRBD1
cdr3_nt: TGCGCCAGCAGCTTGACGCGACAGGGTCGCACCGGGGAGCTGTTTTTT
cdr3_aa: CASSLTRQGRTGELFF

v_call: TRBV18
j_call: TRBJ2-4
clone_size: .
d_call: TRBD1
cdr3_nt: TGTGCCAGCTCACCCGGGGACAGGAGAGGTCCTAAAAACATTCAGTACTTC
cdr3_aa: CASSPGDRRGPKNIQYF

v_call: TRBV28
j_call: TRBJ1-4
clone_size: .
d_call: TRBD1
cdr3_nt: TGTGCCAGCAGTTTATTCGGACAGGGGAGGAGAGGAACTAATGAAAAACTGTTTTTT
cdr3_aa: CASSLFGQGRRGTNEKLFF

v_call: TRBV2
j_call: TRBJ1-2
clone_size: few
d_call: TRBD1
cdr3_nt: TGTGCCAGCAGTGAATGGGACAGGGAGGATGGCTACACCTTC
cdr3_aa: CASSEWDREDGYTF

v_call: TRBV7-9
j_call: TRBJ2-2
clone_size: few
d_call: .
cdr3_nt: TGTGCCAGCAGACCGGGGACGAACACCGGGGAGCTGTTTTTT
cdr3_aa: CASRPGTNTGELFF